This T cell receptor (beta chain) emerged from a study of blood T cell repertoires in COVID-19. Study-wide background: Samples of COVID-19 (acute and convalescent) were obtained from the United States, Italy and Spain. Sources were T cells, B-cell-depleted T cells, or PBMCs; the material itself was cDNA or gDNA.

Per the original methods: It was from reference gene primer amplification that nucleated cell counts were estimated. Only in-frame clones appear in the TCRdb table, and some are missing; sequencing was by immunoSEQ multiplex PCR. V and J calls and clone size follow that table, whereas D and trimming were derived from the DNA. The table lists approximately 460,000 clones, 89% of them singletons. This clone was seen once. The CDR3 sequence is 16 residues long. J gave up 6 bases and V 7 bases, and 12 bases lay outside the gene matches. CDR1 is MNHEY and CDR2 is SMNVEV in the germline V gene (reference sequence). Those enrolled in Seattle joined during active infection and were followed longitudinally afterward.

Sample: peripheral blood. This chain uses TRBV27 with TRBJ1-6; TRBD1 matches at 7 bases. The origin of this receptor is a young man with COVID-19, enrolled during active disease. The CDR3 sequence is CASNPLRNRGNSPLHF. In DNA form, the CDR3 reads TGTGCCAGCAACCCTTTAAGGAACAGGGGTAATTCACCCCTCCACTTT.